This TCR beta chain originates from a study of blood T cell repertoires in COVID-19. Methods used by the authors: Amplification from reference gene primers served as the basis for estimated nucleated cell counts. Sequencing was performed with immunoSEQ multiplex PCR; in TCRdb, only in-frame clones are kept and a portion is missing. V and J calls and clone size are those listed in that table; D and trimming were worked out from the DNA. This table holds 150,000 or so clones, 80% found once. Two negative PCRs, clearance, or symptom resolution were required of recovered Cohort 3 donors. Germline-derived CDR1 and CDR2 are LGHDT and YNNKEL (reference sequence). CDR3 length equals 13 residues. Trimming left V 4 bases short and J 4 bases short, with 10 bases between.

The sequencing sample was made of PBMCs or T cells enriched from blood (not recorded which). The genes are TRBV3-1 (or the pseudogene TRBV3-2) and TRBJ1-1; D not resolved. This clonotype originated in a man aged 40-55 years who had recovered from COVID-19. In DNA, the CDR3 is TGTGCCAGCAGCCCTCGTGCGGGCACTGAAGCTTTCTTT. Protein: CASSPRAGTEAFF.